These 10 T cell receptor beta chains originate from one sample sequenced in a study of T cell responses to AZD1222 COVID-19 vaccine. TCRdb keeps only in-frame clones here, not all; method: immunoSEQ multiplex PCR. In the table there are roughly 150,000 clones, 80% to 90% of which are singletons. This sample comprised peripheral blood, obtained after recovery from COVID-19. The receptors stem from an adult who had recovered from COVID-19.

This rearrangement joins TRBV6-5 to TRBJ2-7; TRBD2 aligns across 14 bases. In germline, CDR1 is MNHEY, CDR2 SVGAGI. The CDR3 covers 15 residues. V lost 2 bases to trimming and J lost 4 bases; unmatched junction nucleotides: 1. As DNA, the CDR3 is TGTGCCAGCAGTTACGGGACTAGCGGGGGATACGAGCAGTACTTC. This codes for CASSYGTSGGYEQYF.

This clone was seen a single time. The chain combines TRBV4-2 with TRBJ2-7; 11 bases agree with TRBD2. The CDR3 spans 15 residues. Losses at the gene ends were 0 bases for V and 6 bases for J; bases not matched to a gene: 4. Germline V gene sequence: CDR1 LGHNA, CDR2 YNFKEQ. The CDR3 DNA sequence: TGTGCCAGCAGCCAAGAACGGCTAGCGGGAGGCGAGCAGTACTTC. The encoded protein is CASSQERLAGGEQYF.

J is TRBJ1-1 and V is TRBV9; TRBD1 agrees at 8 bases. CDR1 and CDR2 from the germline V gene are SGDLS and YYNGEE. The CDR3 runs 15 residues. The ends lost 0 bases at V and 1 base at J; junction bases unmatched: 2. CDR3 nucleotides: TGTGCCAGCAGCGTAGTCAGGGGGCCGAACACTGAAGCTTTCTTT. Its translation: CASSVVRGPNTEAFF.

The rearrangement uses TRBV4-1 and TRBJ2-1; tentative D call: TRBD2 (6 bases). Germline V gene data show CDR1 as MGHRA and CDR2 as YSYEKL. Trimming shortened V by 0 bases and J by 4 bases, and 10 bases separated the two germline ends. The CDR3 covers 15 residues. CDR3 in amino acids: CASSQEGLDYNEQFF. In nucleotides, the CDR3 is TGCGCCAGCAGCCAAGAGGGACTGGATTACAATGAGCAGTTCTTC.

The genes are TRBV4-1 and TRBJ1-6; D unresolved. This CDR3 spans 13 amino acids. CDR1 MGHRA and CDR2 YSYEKL come from the germline V gene. V lost 4 bases and J 7 bases, leaving 8 bases between the germline ends. CDR3: CASSPVQNSPLHF. CDR3 nucleotide sequence: TGCGCCAGCAGCCCAGTACAGAATTCACCCCTCCACTTT.

This clone was observed once. The chain employs TRBV19 and TRBJ2-3; maybe TRBD1 (5 bases). CDR3 length equals 14 residues. The germline CDR1 and CDR2 sequences are LNHDA and SQIVND (reference sequence). V was trimmed by 6 bases and J by 0 bases, leaving 10 bases between them. The CDR3 sequence: CASRGHLSTDTQYF. DNA for the CDR3: TGTGCCAGTAGGGGGCACCTTAGCACAGATACGCAGTATTTT.

This clone was picked up a small number of times. CDR3 DNA sequence: TGTGCCAGCAGCAAACCTGGGGCTGACAGGGTCCTAAATTCACCCCTCCACTTT. It codes for CASSKPGADRVLNSPLHF. The V gene is TRBV21-1, the J gene TRBJ1-6; TRBD1, the table's D call, was not compared with the DNA. TRBV21-1 is given as a pseudogene. CDR3 length: 18 amino acids.

This clone is a singleton in its sample. V and J are TRBV28 and TRBJ2-7; D possibly corresponds to TRBD1 (6 bases). This CDR3 region has 15 residues. V lost 6 bases and J lost 1, with 16 bases in between. Germline assignment: CDR1 MDHEN and CDR2 SYDVKM. The CDR3 DNA reads as TGTGCCAGCAGCCAATCCAGGGGATTTTCCTACGAGCAGTACTTC. Translation: CASSQSRGFSYEQYF.

The chain uses TRBV25-1 and TRBJ2-3; D uncertain. V was pared by 0 bases and J by 2 bases, with 3 bases between. CDR3 length: 13 residues. CDR1 and CDR2 (germline): MGHDK, SYGVNS. Here the CDR3 DNA reads TGTGCCAGCAGTGAATACAACACAGATACGCAGTATTTT. It specifies CASSEYNTDTQYF.

V gene TRBV6-5 combines with J gene TRBJ1-1, with D tentatively TRBD1 (6 bases). CDR3 size: 15 residues. Germline-derived CDR1 and CDR2 are MNHEY and SVGAGI. V dropped 7 bases and J dropped 1 base, with 16 bases sitting between them. The CDR3: CASKPRGVGNTEAFF. CDR3 coding DNA: TGTGCCAGCAAACCGAGGGGGGTCGGGAACACTGAAGCTTTCTTT.